A single T cell receptor beta chain is shown here with its context. With 3 bases removed from V and 11 bases from J, the gap between germline ends came to 16 bases. The CDR3 is 13 residues long. Some clones are missing from TCRdb's copy, which holds only in-frame ones; the method was immunoSEQ multiplex PCR. The data contain approximately 380,000 clones, just over 90% of them seen just once; the ten biggest clones take up more than 0.85%. These data are taken from a study of blood T cell repertoires in COVID-19. In the study overall: In each case, the material was cDNA or gDNA derived from T cells, B-cell-depleted T cells, or PBMCs.

Grouping used clinical history reported by participants in a survey and questionnaire. This TCR derives from a woman aged 40-49 years who had been exposed to COVID-19. Sequenced input: PBMCs or T cells enriched from blood (not recorded which). The chain links TRBV12-3 or TRBV12-4 to TRBJ1-1, with D maybe TRBD1 (6 bases). CDR3 in DNA: TGTGCCAGCAGTTTTTTTGTCGGGGGGCAGGCTTTCTTT. Translated: CASSFFVGGQAFF.